The clone carrying this T cell receptor beta chain has just a few counts. These data come from a study of T cells in Graves' hyperthyroidism and ophthalmopathy. V was shortened by 7 bases and J by 5 bases, with 18 bases between the two germline ends. The CDR3 has 14 residues. The germline gives CDR1 MNHNS, CDR2 SASEGT. TCR beta CDR3 sequences were amplified from RNA transcripts. Carried out on the TCR CDR3, a first-round RT-PCR used the HTBI primer set. TCRdb reprocessed the multiplex PCR reads with MiXCR, giving one entry per CDR3 protein. The table includes around 600,000 distinct CDR3 sequences, 14% detected once.

The sample taken for sequencing was blood. The chain links TRBV6-1 to TRBJ2-7; tentative D call: TRBD2 (6 bases). The receptor's source is a woman aged 45-59 years with Graves' ophthalmopathy. CDR3 in amino acids: CASKGGTTGDEQYF. The CDR3 DNA is TGTGCCAGCAAAGGCGGGACGACCGGCGACGAGCAGTACTTC.